The 32 T cell receptor beta chains presented below share a single source sample, sequenced in a study of blood T cell repertoires in COVID-19. TCRdb's table, derived via immunoSEQ multiplex PCR, lists solely in-frame clones and lacks some. The sample holds approximately 54,000 clones, approximately 85% seen once. Sequenced input: peripheral blood. These receptors originate from a human donor in a cohort sampled during active COVID-19.

The chain carries TRBV6-5 and TRBJ2-3; TRBD2 is a possible D gene (7 bases). Trimming removed 6 bases from V and 5 bases from J, with 18 bases in between. The V gene's germline CDR1 is MNHEY and CDR2 SVGAGI. The CDR3 has 15 amino acids. The CDR3 DNA reads as TGTGCCAGCAGCACCCTGGGGGGGGCCATAGATACGCAGTATTTT. Translated: CASSTLGGAIDTQYF.

This chain uses TRBV10-1 with TRBJ2-1; 10 positions agree with TRBD2. CDR3 length: 15 residues. With V trimmed by 3 bases and J by 7 bases, 6 bases remained unmatched. In germline, CDR1 is WNHNN, CDR2 SYGVQD (reference sequence). The CDR3 bases are TGCGCCAGCAGTGAAGTAGCGGGAGGAATTAATGAGCAGTTCTTC. It encodes CASSEVAGGINEQFF.

This chain joins TRBV4-3 and TRBJ2-2, with no clear D. Germline V gene lookup returns CDR1 LGHNA and CDR2 YSLEER. CDR3 length equals 15 residues. V dropped 3 bases and J dropped 0 bases, with 8 bases sitting between them. This CDR3 reads CASSQGNPNTGELFF. The CDR3 nucleotides are TGCGCCAGCAGCCAGGGCAACCCGAACACCGGGGAGCTGTTTTTT.

Here the CDR3 reads CSVASGTGKNIQYF. The CDR3 DNA follows: TGCAGCGTTGCCTCCGGGACAGGGAAAAACATTCAGTACTTC. J is TRBJ2-4 and V is TRBV29-1; 9 nucleotides line up with TRBD1. Germline-derived CDR1 and CDR2 are SQVTM and ANQGSEA. The J segment lost 4 bases and the V segment lost 4 bases, leaving 5 bases of the junction unmatched. CDR3 size: 14 residues.

The rearrangement links TRBV6-5 to TRBJ1-1; 8 positions match TRBD1. CDR3 length: 15 residues. The germline V gene has CDR1 MNHEY and CDR2 SVGAGI. The trim removed 7 bases at V and 1 base at J, leaving 8 bases unmatched. As DNA, the CDR3 is TGTGCCAGCATGAGACAGGGGAAGGGGAACACTGAAGCTTTCTTT. It translates to CASMRQGKGNTEAFF.

This sequence joins TRBV6-5 and TRBJ1-6; possible D gene TRBD1, 6 bases. There are 14 residues in the CDR3. The V gene lost 6 bases and the J gene lost 3 bases, with 9 bases spanning the gap. Per germline, CDR1 MNHEY and CDR2 SVGAGI. The CDR3 reads CASSQDSYNSPLHF. The CDR3 DNA reads TGTGCCAGCAGCCAGGACAGCTATAATTCACCCCTCCACTTT.

Only one count was recorded for this clone. The chain is built from TRBV12-5 and TRBJ2-1; D possibly corresponds to TRBD2 (5 bases). Trimming shortened V by 2 bases and J by 3 bases, and 8 bases separated the two germline ends. The CDR3 has 14 residues. Germline V gives CDR1 LGHNT, CDR2 FRNRAP. This CDR3 is CASGLLGSYNEQFF. CDR3 in DNA: TGTGCTAGTGGTTTGCTTGGGAGCTACAATGAGCAGTTCTTC.

This chain joins TRBV14 and TRBJ2-7, with D perhaps TRBD2 (6 bases). Trimming removed 6 bases from V and 2 bases from J, with 23 bases in between. CDR1 is SGHDN and CDR2 is FVKESK in the germline V gene. The CDR3 loop spans 17 amino acids. The CDR3 DNA reads as TGTGCCAGCAGACTACGCCCGGGCGGGGCCAGAACCTACGAGCAGTACTTC. This translates into CASRLRPGGARTYEQYF.

The J gene is TRBJ1-6, the V gene TRBV19; D call uncertain. Trimming took off 5 bases at V and 8 bases at J, with 10 bases between the two ends. Germline loops: CDR1 LNHDA, CDR2 SQIVND (reference sequence). The CDR3 runs 13 residues. CDR3 coding DNA: TGTGCCAGTAGTCAACGGGAGCATTCACCCCTCCACTTT. It codes for CASSQREHSPLHF.

The chain is built from TRBV9 and TRBJ2-1, with 11 bases identical to TRBD2. The ends lost 4 bases at V and 3 bases at J; junction bases unmatched: 6. The CDR3 is 16 residues long. Germline assignment: CDR1 SGDLS and CDR2 YYNGEE. In DNA form, the CDR3 reads TGTGCCAGCAGCATTAGCGGGGGGGTGGTCTACAATGAGCAGTTCTTC. As protein: CASSISGGVVYNEQFF. Based on the CDR3 plus reference TRBV9 and TRBJ2-1, the full variable domain is DSGVTQTPKHLITATGQRVTLRCSPRSGDLSVYWYQQSLDQGLQFLIQYYNGEERAKGNILERFSAQQFPDLHSELNLSSLELGDSALYFCASSISGGVVYNEQFFGPGTRLTVL.

J is TRBJ2-1 and V is TRBV6-5, with 8 bases identical to TRBD1. CDR1 and CDR2 from the germline V gene are MNHEY and SVGAGI. This CDR3 comprises 15 residues. Trimming took 4 bases from V and 4 from J; bases not matched to a gene: 6. CDR3 protein: CASSSGGGVYNEQFF. In nucleotides, the CDR3 is TGTGCCAGCAGTTCAGGGGGCGGAGTTTACAATGAGCAGTTCTTC.

This clone has a handful of counts. V gene TRBV7-9 combines with J gene TRBJ2-1; 11 bases line up with TRBD1. Germline V gene data show CDR1 as SEHNR and CDR2 as FQNEAQ (reference sequence). The CDR3 length is 15 residues. V lost 5 bases, J lost 7 bases, and 7 bases stayed unmatched. CDR3 amino acids: CASSPKGQGGNEQFF. The CDR3 nucleotides read TGTGCCAGCAGCCCGAAGGGACAGGGGGGTAATGAGCAGTTCTTC. Variable domain in full (rest from reference TRBV7-9 and TRBJ2-1): DTGVSQNPRHKITKRGQNVTFRCDPISEHNRLYWYRQTLGQGPEFLTYFQNEAQLEKSRLLSDRFSAERPKGSFSTLEIQRTEQGDSAMYLCASSPKGQGGNEQFFGPGTRLTVL.

V gene TRBV29-1 combines with J gene TRBJ2-3, with TRBD1 matching 11 bases. V dropped 4 bases and J dropped 6; count of bases not matched to a gene: 6. In germline, CDR1 is SQVTM, CDR2 ANQGSEA. The CDR3 sequence is 14 residues long. CDR3 bases: TGCAGCGTTGTTTCGGACAGGGGGCGGGATACGCAGTATTTT. This encodes CSVVSDRGRDTQYF.

The chain's CDR3 is CASSSSPLEQYF. The CDR3 nucleotides read TGTGCCAGCAGTTCATCTCCACTGGAGCAGTACTTC. This chain connects TRBV6-5 to TRBJ2-7; the D is unclear. The CDR3 has 12 amino acids. Germline values: CDR1 MNHEY, CDR2 SVGAGI. The ends were cut back, 4 bases at V and 7 bases at J, with 11 bases in the middle.

This clone was detected only once. V gene TRBV29-1 combines with J gene TRBJ1-2, with a tentative D call TRBD1 (5 bases). From germline, CDR1 is SQVTM and CDR2 ANQGSEA. The germline V and J ends were trimmed by 4 bases and 4 bases, with 10 bases remaining between them. The CDR3 has 12 residues. In DNA form, the CDR3 reads TGCAGCGTTGGGTCGGGGGGCTATGGCTACACCTTC. Translation: CSVGSGGYGYTF.

This clone has just a few counts. The chain is built from TRBV6-5 and TRBJ2-7; a weak D match, TRBD1 (5 bases). The CDR3 extends over 13 amino acids. Germline V gene sequence: CDR1 MNHEY, CDR2 SVGAGI. Trimming stripped 6 bases from V and 5 bases from J, with 14 bases between. Written as DNA, the CDR3 is TGTGCCAGCAGCTTAACTGGGGCCCACGAGCAGTACTTC. Translation gives CASSLTGAHEQYF.

The rearrangement joins TRBV28 to TRBJ1-2; D call uncertain. V lost 6 bases, J lost 3 bases, and 11 bases lay in between. The CDR3 totals 13 residues. The germline CDR1 and CDR2 sequences are MDHEN and SYDVKM. The CDR3 region is CASRVTADYGYTF. CDR3 nucleotides: TGTGCCAGCAGGGTAACCGCGGACTATGGCTACACCTTC.

V and J are TRBV6-2 or TRBV6-3 and TRBJ1-4, with 8 nucleotides matching TRBD1. This CDR3 has 16 residues. Looked up from germline, CDR1 is MNHEY and CDR2 is SVGEGT. V lost 1 base to trimming and J lost 5 bases; unmatched junction nucleotides: 6. CDR3 nucleotides: TGTGCCAGCAGTTACTTTCGACAGGGGAAGAATGAAAAACTGTTTTTT. Protein product: CASSYFRQGKNEKLFF.

The rearrangement uses TRBV27 and TRBJ2-2; D gene uncertain. V was trimmed by 6 bases and J by 0 bases, leaving 2 bases between them. The CDR3 length is 12 residues. Germline V gives CDR1 MNHEY, CDR2 SMNVEV (reference sequence). This CDR3 is CASSTNTGELFF. In DNA, the CDR3 is TGTGCCAGCAGCACGAACACCGGGGAGCTGTTTTTT.

The genes are TRBV6-5 and TRBJ2-5; D might be TRBD1 (6 bases). With 10 bases removed from V and 1 base from J, the gap between germline ends came to 19 bases. Germline CDR1 and CDR2: MNHEY and SVGAGI. The CDR3 covers 15 residues. The CDR3 here is CANRPDTGIQETQYF. CDR3 sequence (DNA): TGTGCCAACCGACCCGATACAGGGATCCAAGAGACCCAGTACTTC.

This clone came up once. The chain combines TRBV9 with TRBJ1-2; TRBD1 agrees at 11 bases. In germline, CDR1 is SGDLS, CDR2 YYNGEE. The CDR3 is 16 residues long. J lost 7 bases, V lost 4 bases, and 12 bases had no gene match. The CDR3 loop is CASSPRTGGAASGYTF. For the CDR3, the DNA is TGTGCCAGCAGCCCGAGGACAGGGGGCGCCGCTAGTGGCTACACCTTC.

J is TRBJ1-2 and V is TRBV29-1; TRBD1 matches 7 bases. The germline V gene encodes CDR1 SQVTM and CDR2 ANQGSEA. The CDR3 spans 14 residues. J gave up 3 bases and V 4 bases, and 8 bases lay outside the gene matches. In DNA, the CDR3 is TGCAGCGTTGGGCGACAGGGAGATGACTATGGCTACACCTTC. Translating gives CSVGRQGDDYGYTF. The entire variable domain, with the rest obtained from reference TRBV29-1 and TRBJ1-2, is as follows: SAVISQKPSRDICQRGTSLTIQCQVDSQVTMMFWYRQQPGQSLTLIATANQGSEATYESGFVIDKFPISRPNLTFSTLTVSNMSPEDSSIYLCSVGRQGDDYGYTFGSGTRLTVV.

The chain has TRBV27 and TRBJ2-2; possible D gene TRBD1, 6 bases. The CDR3 is made up of 15 amino acids. V lost 2 bases, J lost 8 bases, and 15 bases lay in between. From germline, CDR1 is MNHEY and CDR2 SMNVEV (reference sequence). The CDR3 sequence: CASSLGVRGAGELFF. As DNA, the CDR3 is TGTGCCAGCAGTTTAGGGGTCAGGGGTGCTGGGGAGCTGTTTTTT.

The V and J genes are TRBV12-3 or TRBV12-4 and TRBJ1-1; 8 bases agree with TRBD1. The CDR3 spans 13 residues. V trimming: 1 base; J trimming: 5 bases; junction bases outside the gene matches: 0. This CDR3 reads CASSLGQGTEAFF. CDR3 nucleotides: TGTGCCAGCAGTTTAGGACAGGGGACTGAAGCTTTCTTT.

The chain has TRBV2 and TRBJ2-7; 11 bases fit TRBD1. The CDR3 loop spans 13 amino acids. Per germline, CDR1 SNHLY and CDR2 FYNNEI. The CDR3 DNA follows: TGTGTAAGCGGGGGACAGGGGGCCTACGAGCAGTACTTC. It translates to CVSGGQGAYEQYF.

This sequence joins TRBV2 and TRBJ2-5, with 7 positions matching TRBD1. V gave up 6 bases and J gave up 4 bases; unmatched junction bases: 8. There are 14 residues in the CDR3. Looked up from germline, CDR1 is SNHLY and CDR2 is FYNNEI. CDR3: CASRETGAAETQYF. DNA of the CDR3: TGTGCCAGCAGGGAAACAGGGGCCGCAGAGACCCAGTACTTC. Variable domain in full (rest from reference TRBV2 and TRBJ2-5): EPEVTQTPSHQVTQMGQEVILRCVPISNHLYFYWYRQILGQKVEFLVSFYNNEISEKSEIFDDQFSVERPDGSNFTLKIRSTKLEDSAMYFCASRETGAAETQYFGPGTRLLVL.

V is TRBV5-1 and J is TRBJ1-4; D is perhaps TRBD1 (5 bases). Looked up from germline, CDR1 is SGHRS and CDR2 is YFSETQ. This CDR3 region has 16 residues. V shed 4 bases and J shed 2 bases, with 15 bases lying between them. This CDR3 reads CASSPGRDTTNEKLFF. As DNA, the CDR3 is TGCGCCAGCAGCCCGGGGCGGGATACGACTAATGAAAAACTGTTTTTT.

The V gene is TRBV19, the J gene TRBJ2-5; no clear D. Trimming shortened V by 5 bases and J by 1 base, and 5 bases separated the two germline ends. CDR3 length equals 12 residues. Germline assignment: CDR1 LNHDA and CDR2 SQIVND (reference sequence). The DNA of the CDR3 is TGTGCCAGTAGTTCAGTCCAAGAGACCCAGTACTTC. Protein: CASSSVQETQYF.

The rearrangement links TRBV10-2 to TRBJ1-5; D perhaps matches TRBD1 (6 bases). Looked up from germline, CDR1 is WSHSY and CDR2 is SAAADI. The V end was cut by 6 bases, the J end by 1 base, with 13 bases between. The CDR3 runs to 15 residues. The CDR3 sequence: CASRSGTTSNQPQHF. In DNA, the CDR3 is TGCGCCAGCAGATCCGGGACAACAAGCAATCAGCCCCAGCATTTT.

The chain combines TRBV6-5 with TRBJ2-7, with TRBD1 identical over 10 bases. V was clipped by 6 bases and J by 2 bases; unmatched bases: 4. There are 14 residues in the CDR3. The germline CDR1 and CDR2 sequences are MNHEY and SVGAGI. The CDR3 DNA is TGTGCCAGCAGGGACAGGGGGTTGGCCTACGAGCAGTACTTC. This codes for CASRDRGLAYEQYF.

The count of this clone is one. The chain has TRBV5-1 and TRBJ2-7, with 16 bases aligning to TRBD2. Germline assignment: CDR1 SGHRS and CDR2 YFSETQ. The CDR3 totals 17 residues. The trim removed 2 bases at V and 7 bases at J, leaving 9 bases unmatched. The CDR3 region is CASSFNLGTSGRGEQYF. CDR3 nucleotides: TGCGCCAGCAGCTTCAACTTAGGGACTAGCGGGAGGGGTGAGCAGTACTTC.

This clone appeared a single time. The J gene is TRBJ2-3, the V gene TRBV7-2; 10 nucleotides line up with TRBD2. The V gene end was trimmed by 5 bases and the J gene end by 3 bases; junction bases not matched to a gene: 8. This CDR3 is 16 amino acids long. Germline V gene lookup returns CDR1 SGHTA and CDR2 FQGNSA. CDR3 amino acids: CASSPGLAEGTDTQYF. The CDR3 bases are TGTGCCAGCAGCCCAGGACTAGCGGAGGGGACAGATACGCAGTATTTT.